This T cell receptor beta chain is from a study of control samples from healthy donors and cancer patients. The protocol was immunoSEQ multiplex PCR, while the TCRdb copy is restricted to in-frame clones and leaves out a portion. This sample carries more than 60,000 clones, around 90% of them seen once, and the ten largest clones take around 5.9%. Sequencing was done on a sample of PBMCs. The clonotype originates from a man aged 55 to 70 with colorectal cancer.

The CDR3 DNA is TGTGCCAGCAGCTTAGGAGGGACAGGCTATGGCTACACCTTC. It specifies CASSLGGTGYGYTF. The chain has TRBV7-9 and TRBJ1-2; 8 bases are a match to TRBD1. V lost 1 base and J lost 4; bases outside the gene matches: 2. Germline lookup yields CDR1 SEHNR and CDR2 FQNEAQ (reference sequence). The CDR3 totals 14 residues.